These T cell receptor beta chains were read from a single sample in a study of tumor-infiltrating lymphocytes in primary liver carcinoma. Via MiXCR, TCRdb re-called the multiplex PCR reads, giving one row per CDR3 protein. Found here are more than 90,000 distinct CDR3 sequences, about 63% of them singletons; the top ten hold roughly 12%. The sequencing sample was made of liver tumor tissue from sampling region 2. Receptors originate from a woman in her sixties with primary liver carcinoma and hepatitis B virus infection. The CDR3 runs from the conserved cysteine through the conserved F or W. D genes are given only for firm matches. Clone size is shown for a subset of rows, as once, few, many or a class of expanded clone.

abundance	d_gene	v_gene	j_gene	CDR3aa	CDR3nt
NA	NA	TRBV29-1	TRBJ2-7	CSIDGSFGEQYF	TGCAGCATTGATGGGTCCTTTGGCGAGCAGTACTTC
once	NA	TRBV28	TRBJ2-3	CVSRGRAGTDTQYF	TGTGTCAGCAGGGGCAGGGCTGGCACAGATACGCAGTATTTT
NA	TRBD2	TRBV2	TRBJ2-5	CASRGSGSGGETQYF	TGTGCCAGCAGAGGAAGCGGGAGCGGAGGAGAGACCCAGTACTTC
NA	NA	TRBV28	TRBJ2-7	CASTTPWGGRNYEQYF	TGTGCCAGCACTACCCCCTGGGGAGGAAGGAACTATGAGCAGTACTTC
many	NA	TRBV6-5	TRBJ1-1	CASSYNFQVNTEAFF	TGTGCCAGCAGTTACAATTTCCAGGTGAACACTGAAGCTTTCTTT
many	TRBD1	TRBV6-5	TRBJ2-7	CASSYSAPGQSSYEQYF	TGTGCCAGCAGTTATTCCGCCCCGGGACAGAGCTCCTACGAGCAGTACTTC
NA	NA	TRBV5-1	TRBJ1-1	CASSDVKTEAFF	TGCGCCAGCAGCGACGTCAAGACTGAAGCTTTCTTT
many	NA	TRBV30	TRBJ2-1	CAWSGRPTLRFF	TGTGCCTGGAGTGGCCGACCGACCTTGCGGTTCTTC
many	NA	TRBV6-5	TRBJ2-1	CASSPRWGTSYNEQFF	TGTGCCAGCAGTCCGCGATGGGGGACGTCCTACAATGAGCAGTTCTTC
many	TRBD1	TRBV4-1	TRBJ1-5	CASSQVVSTGGMRPQHF	TGCGCCAGCAGCCAAGTAGTTTCGACAGGGGGCATGAGGCCCCAGCATTTT
NA	TRBD2	TRBV7-9	TRBJ2-7	CASSRRESTYEEQYF	TGTGCCAGCAGCCGGCGGGAGAGTACCTACGAAGAGCAGTACTTC
NA	TRBD2	TRBV6-5	TRBJ2-7	CASSAAGGYYEQYF	TGTGCCAGCAGCGCGGCGGGAGGGTACTACGAGCAGTATTTC
NA	NA	TRBV11-2	TRBJ2-5	CASSFSRRDETQYF	TGTGCCAGCAGCTTCAGCAGGAGGGATGAGACCCAGTACTTC
NA	TRBD1	TRBV6-1	TRBJ2-2	CVSSTGGITGELFF	TGTGTCAGTAGTACAGGGGGTATCACCGGGGAGCTGTTTTTT
NA	NA	TRBV11-2	TRBJ2-1	CTSSLKGGSIGEQFF	TGTACTAGCAGCTTAAAGGGAGGAAGTATCGGTGAGCAGTTCTTC
NA	NA	TRBV5-1	TRBJ1-6	CASQDGSSYNSLLHF	TGCGCCAGCCAGGACGGGAGCTCCTATAATTCACTCCTCCACTTT
NA	NA	TRBV6-5	TRBJ2-4	CASRCTMLAKKIQYF	TGTGCCAGCCGATGCACTATGTTAGCCAAAAAGATTCAGTACTTC
many	NA	TRBV28	TRBJ2-7	CASSSINSYEQYF	TGTGCCAGCAGTTCCATAAACTCCTACGAGCAGTACTTC
NA	TRBD1	TRBV6-5	TRBJ2-5	CDSRPTDRGIQETQYF	TGTGACAGCAGGCCTACCGACAGGGGTATTCAAGAGACCCAATACTTC
few	NA	TRBV30	TRBJ1-5	CAWSSASGVGQPQHF	TGTGCCTGGAGTTCAGCTTCAGGAGTGGGTCAGCCCCAGCATTTT
once	NA	TRBV29-1	TRBJ2-7	CSVARGSGTAYHQYF	TGCAGCGTAGCACGGGGATCAGGAACTGCCTACCATCAGTACTTC
NA	TRBD2	TRBV7-9	TRBJ2-1	CANSTGLAGVNEQFF	TGTGCCAACAGCACGGGACTAGCGGGAGTAAATGAGCAGTTCTTC
once	TRBD2	TRBV12-3/TRBV12-4	TRBJ2-3	CANSSGGLTTDTQYF	TGTGCCAATAGTTCTGGGGGACTAACCACAGATACGCAGTATTTT
few	NA	TRBV9	TRBJ2-5	CASSPDEETQYF	TGTGCCAGCAGCCCTGACGAGGAGACCCAGTACTTC
few	TRBD2	TRBV19	TRBJ2-1	CASSQSGNSYNEQFF	TGTGCCAGTAGCCAAAGCGGGAACTCCTACAATGAGCAGTTCTTC
NA	NA	TRBV11-2	TRBJ2-5	CTCSYSRGSVRETQYF	TGTACCTGCAGCTACTCCCGTGGTAGCGTGAGAGAGACCCAGTACTTC
NA	TRBD1	TRBV12-3/TRBV12-4	TRBJ1-3	CASTHRGYGSTIYF	TGTGCCAGCACCCACAGGGGTTATGGAAGCACCATATATTTT
many	NA	TRBV6-5	TRBJ1-1	CASSYGGALNTEAFF	TGTGCCAGCAGTTACGGGGGGGCGCTGAACACTGAAGCTTTCTTT
NA	NA	TRBV4-2	TRBJ2-7	CVSSQGALNSYEPNF	TGTGTCAGCAGCCAGGGAGCCTTAAACTCCTACGAGCCGAACTTC
few	TRBD2	TRBV19	TRBJ2-3	CASSGLAADTQYF	TGTGCCAGTAGTGGACTAGCGGCAGATACGCAGTATTTT
NA	NA	TRBV7-2	TRBJ2-1	CASSLATSLTYNEQFF	TGTGCCAGCAGCTTAGCAACTAGCCTAACCTACAATGAGCAGTTCTTC
medium-sized	NA	TRBV4-1	TRBJ1-4	CASSQDLYRSNEKLFF	TGCGCCAGCAGCCAAGATCTCTATAGGTCTAATGAAAAACTGTTTTTT
NA	NA	TRBV6-5	TRBJ1-1	CASSYRGPNEAFF	TGTGCCAGCAGTTACCGGGGGCCCAATGAAGCTTTCTTT
NA	NA	TRBV11-2	TRBJ2-7	CVISLGPGASYEQYF	TGTGTCATCAGCTTAGGGCCGGGGGCATCCTACGAGCAGTATTTC
NA	NA	TRBV6-5	TRBJ2-7	CASSTPRNSHYEQYF	TGTGCCAGCAGTACCCCCCGGAACAGTCACTACGAGCAGTACTTC
NA	TRBD1	TRBV6-1	TRBJ2-1	CARSTGALRSEQFF	TGTGCCAGAAGTACAGGGGCTCTGAGATCTGAGCAGTTCTTC
many	TRBD2	TRBV10-2	TRBJ2-4	CASMDSGIAKNIQYF	TGCGCCAGCATGGATAGCGGGATCGCCAAAAACATTCAGTACTTC
many	NA	TRBV6-6	TRBJ2-1	CASSYSRPGGARYNEQFF	TGTGCCAGCAGTTACTCGCGTCCAGGCGGGGCTAGATACAATGAGCAGTTCTTC
NA	NA	TRBV5-5	TRBJ2-7	CASNLFPGLQYEQYF	TGTGCCAGCAACTTGTTTCCCGGTCTCCAATATGAGCAGTACTTC
few	TRBD1	TRBV29-1	TRBJ2-4	CSAITGTGGVQCF	TGCAGCGCGATCACCGGTACAGGGGGCGTTCAGTGCTTC
many	TRBD2	TRBV12-3/TRBV12-4	TRBJ2-3	CASSLGAGGGTDTQYF	TGTGCCAGCAGTTTGGGAGCGGGAGGTGGCACAGATACGCAGTATTTT
NA	TRBD1	TRBV11-2	TRBJ1-4	CAGSSTGTTRATYGKLFF	TGTGCCGGCAGCTCGACAGGGACCACTCGAGCAACTTATGGAAAACTGTTTTTT
hyperexpanded	TRBD2	TRBV11-3	TRBJ2-1	CASSLGTSGKLEQFF	TGTGCCAGCAGCTTAGGAACTAGCGGGAAGCTTGAGCAGTTCTTC
NA	NA	TRBV28	TRBJ2-1	CASSYPGISHPIGQFF	TGTGCCAGCAGTTACCCCGGGATTAGTCATCCCATAGGGCAGTTCTTC
NA	TRBD1	TRBV18	TRBJ1-1	CASFGTANTEVFF	TGTGCCAGCTTTGGGACAGCTAACACTGAAGTTTTCTTT
NA	NA	TRBV11-3	TRBJ2-7	CASSLSGGDHEQYF	TGTGCCAGCAGCTTAAGCGGAGGGGACCACGAGCAGTACTTC
NA	NA	TRBV5-4	TRBJ2-4	CASSPGTDQNILYF	TGTGCCAGCAGCCCGGGAACAGACCAAAACATTCTGTACTTC
many	NA	TRBV29-1	TRBJ1-3	CSVILALGNTIYF	TGCAGCGTCATACTTGCACTAGGAAACACCATATATTTT
NA	TRBD2	TRBV6-6	TRBJ2-1	CASSAGTSGGWVDEQFF	TGTGCCAGTAGTGCCGGGACTAGCGGGGGCTGGGTCGATGAGCAGTTCTTC
few	TRBD2	TRBV28	TRBJ2-7	CASTLSGRSYEQYF	TGTGCCAGCACCCTTAGCGGGCGCTCCTACGAGCAGTACTTC
NA	NA	TRBV7-9	TRBJ1-4	CASILALGPTNEKLFF	TGTGCCAGCATCTTAGCGCTGGGTCCGACTAATGAAAAACTGTTTTTT
many	NA	TRBV7-9	TRBJ1-4	CASSLVGHATNEKLFF	TGTGCCAGCAGCTTAGTTGGGCATGCAACTAATGAAAAACTGTTTTTT
NA	NA	TRBV11-3	TRBJ2-1	CAGSLRDSNEQFF	TGTGCCGGCAGCTTAAGAGACAGCAACGAGCAGTTCTTC
NA	NA	TRBV11-2	TRBJ2-5	CSSSLESEGTQYF	TGTAGCAGCAGCTTAGAATCCGAGGGGACCCAGTACTTC